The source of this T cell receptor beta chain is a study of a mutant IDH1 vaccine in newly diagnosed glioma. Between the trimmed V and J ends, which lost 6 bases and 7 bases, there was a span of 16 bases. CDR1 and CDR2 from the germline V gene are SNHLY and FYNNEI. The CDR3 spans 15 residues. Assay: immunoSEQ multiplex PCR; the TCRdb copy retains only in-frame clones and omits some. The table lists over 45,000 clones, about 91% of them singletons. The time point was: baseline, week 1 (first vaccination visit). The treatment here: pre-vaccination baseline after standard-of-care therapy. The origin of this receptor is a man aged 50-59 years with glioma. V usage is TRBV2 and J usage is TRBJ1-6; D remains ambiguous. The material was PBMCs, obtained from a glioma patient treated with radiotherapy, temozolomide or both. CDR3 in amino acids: CASRAGTTGNSPLHF. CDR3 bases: TGTGCCAGCAGAGCCGGCACAACCGGAAATTCACCCCTCCACTTT.